Presented here are 9 T cell receptor beta chains from one specimen sequenced in a study of shared clonotypes between healthy human individuals. Libraries were prepared by immunoSEQ multiplex PCR; TCRdb keeps only in-frame clonotypes and omits some of them. The table has approximately 1,500,000 clones, about 96% seen once. Sequenced sample: naive CD4+ T cells sorted from blood. As for subset: CD45RA+ positively selected. The receptors originated from a man aged 25 to 40 in good health.

The rearrangement joins TRBV11-2 to TRBJ2-3; D is unresolved. CDR3 size: 12 residues. The germline V gene has CDR1 SGHAT and CDR2 FQNNGV. V shed 6 bases and J shed 7 bases, with 11 bases lying between them. The CDR3 region has the DNA TGTGCCAGCAGGGAAGGTGATTATACGCAGTATTTT. Translating it yields CASREGDYTQYF. Full variable domain (remainder filled in from reference TRBV11-2 and TRBJ2-3): EAGVAQSPRYKIIEKRQSVAFWCNPISGHATLYWYQQILGQGPKLLIQFQNNGVVDDSQLPKDRFSAERLKGVDSTLKIQPAKLEDSAVYLCASREGDYTQYFGPGTRLTVL.

This CDR3 is CSEERQETQYF. In DNA, the CDR3 is TGCAGTGAGGAGAGGCAAGAGACCCAGTACTTC. V usage is TRBV20-1 and J usage is TRBJ2-5; D ambiguous. V shed 7 bases and J shed 2 bases, with 8 bases lying between them. The CDR3 spans 11 residues. Per the germline V gene, CDR1 is DFQATT and CDR2 is SNEGSKA (reference sequence).

The chain links TRBV11-3 to TRBJ1-1; perhaps TRBD1 as D (5 bases). The V end was cut by 2 bases, the J end by 6 bases, with 10 bases between. The CDR3 has 13 residues. Germline V gene lookup returns CDR1 SGHNT and CDR2 YENEEA. The CDR3 protein is CASSLRGFSEAFF. The CDR3 DNA reads TGTGCCAGCAGCTTAAGGGGATTCTCTGAAGCTTTCTTT.

Points on this clone: The sample carries other DNA sequences with the same CDR3. The V gene is TRBV18, the J gene TRBJ2-5; 13 nucleotides line up with TRBD2. CDR1 KGHSH and CDR2 LQKENI come from the germline V gene. CDR3 length equals 16 residues. With 3 bases clipped from V and 2 bases from J, the junction kept 3 bases outside the gene matches. The chain's CDR3 is CASSPLGLAGQETQYF. The CDR3 DNA sequence: TGTGCCAGCTCACCTCTGGGACTAGCGGGACAAGAGACCCAGTACTTC.

The genes are TRBV28 and TRBJ2-7; D perhaps matches TRBD1 (6 bases). The CDR3 has 17 residues. The germline V gene has CDR1 MDHEN and CDR2 SYDVKM. Trimming pared 4 bases from V and 0 bases from J, leaving 19 bases between. This CDR3 reads CASSSGQLLFFSYEQYF. The CDR3 DNA is TGTGCCAGCAGTTCCGGACAGCTATTATTCTTCTCCTACGAGCAGTACTTC.

The chain couples TRBV6-4 to TRBJ2-7; TRBD1 matches at 11 bases. J gave up 1 base and V 8 bases, and 7 bases lay outside the gene matches. CDR1 and CDR2 (germline): MRHNA, SNTAGT. This CDR3 has 15 amino acids. The CDR3 spells CASSFRDRGSYEQYF. The CDR3, as DNA: TGTGCCAGCTCCTTTCGGGACAGGGGGTCCTACGAGCAGTACTTC.

This clone was observed a single time. The gene calls are TRBV28 and TRBJ2-2; weak D call: TRBD2 (6 bases). With 9 bases removed from V and 7 bases from J, the gap between germline ends came to 15 bases. Per the germline V gene, CDR1 is MDHEN and CDR2 is SYDVKM. The CDR3 runs to 13 residues. The CDR3 region has the DNA TGTGCCAGTGTGCGGGAAGAGGGCGGGGAGCTGTTTTTT. Translation: CASVREEGGELFF. The complete variable domain, with remaining parts taken from reference TRBV28 and TRBJ2-2, reads DVKVTQSSRYLVKRTGEKVFLECVQDMDHENMFWYRQDPGLGLRLIYFSYDVKMKEKGDIPEGYSVSREKKERFSLILESASTNQTSMYLCASVREEGGELFFGEGSRLTVL.

The J gene is TRBJ1-1, the V gene TRBV14, with D hard to call. The length of the CDR3 is 17 residues. Germline-derived CDR1 and CDR2 are SGHDN and FVKESK. The germline V and J ends were trimmed by 0 bases and 1 base, with 15 bases remaining between them. CDR3 in DNA: TGTGCCAGCAGCCAAGATTTGACGCGACGGGGGAACACTGAAGCTTTCTTT. Its translation is CASSQDLTRRGNTEAFF.

This sequence joins TRBV5-1 and TRBJ2-3, with D tentatively TRBD1 or TRBD2 (5 bases each). Trimming took 8 bases from V and 3 from J, leaving 13 bases between them. Germline V gene lookup returns CDR1 SGHRS and CDR2 YFSETQ. The CDR3 length is 13 residues. CDR3 region: CASCRGETDTQYF. Here the CDR3 DNA reads TGCGCCAGTTGTAGAGGGGAAACAGATACGCAGTATTTT.